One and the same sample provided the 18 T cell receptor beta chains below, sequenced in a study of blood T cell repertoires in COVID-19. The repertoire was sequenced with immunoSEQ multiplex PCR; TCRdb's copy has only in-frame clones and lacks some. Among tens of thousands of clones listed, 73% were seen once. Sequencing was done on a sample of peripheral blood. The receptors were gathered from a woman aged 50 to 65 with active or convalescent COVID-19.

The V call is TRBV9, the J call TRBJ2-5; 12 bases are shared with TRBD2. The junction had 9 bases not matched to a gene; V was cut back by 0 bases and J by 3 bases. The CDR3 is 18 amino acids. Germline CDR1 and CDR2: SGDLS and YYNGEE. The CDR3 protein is CASSVAPGLAGGKETQYF. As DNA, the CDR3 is TGTGCCAGCAGCGTAGCCCCGGGACTAGCGGGTGGGAAAGAGACCCAGTACTTC.

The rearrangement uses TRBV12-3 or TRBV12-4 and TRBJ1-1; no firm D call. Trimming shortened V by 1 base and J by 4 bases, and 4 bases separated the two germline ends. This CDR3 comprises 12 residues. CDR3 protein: CASSLVSTEAFF. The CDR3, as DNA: TGTGCCAGCAGTTTAGTATCCACTGAAGCTTTCTTT.

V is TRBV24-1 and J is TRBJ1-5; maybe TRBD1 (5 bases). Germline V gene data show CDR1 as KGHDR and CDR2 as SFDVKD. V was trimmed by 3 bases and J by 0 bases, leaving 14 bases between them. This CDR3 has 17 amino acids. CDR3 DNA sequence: TGTGCCACCAGTGATCCCAGGAGGGGTTATAGCAATCAGCCCCAGCATTTT. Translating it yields CATSDPRRGYSNQPQHF.

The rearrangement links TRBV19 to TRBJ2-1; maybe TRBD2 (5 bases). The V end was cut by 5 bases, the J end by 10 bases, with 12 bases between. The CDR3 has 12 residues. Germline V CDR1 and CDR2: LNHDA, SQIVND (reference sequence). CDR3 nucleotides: TGTGCCAGTAGTCCCGGAGGCCGGGAGCAGTTCTTC. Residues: CASSPGGREQFF.

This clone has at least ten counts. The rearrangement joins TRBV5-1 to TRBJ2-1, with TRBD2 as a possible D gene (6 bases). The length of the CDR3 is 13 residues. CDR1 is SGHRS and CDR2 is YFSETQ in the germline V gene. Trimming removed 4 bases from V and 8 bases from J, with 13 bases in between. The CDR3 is CASSPRRVHEQFF. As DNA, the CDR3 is TGCGCCAGCAGCCCCAGGAGGGTCCATGAGCAGTTCTTC.

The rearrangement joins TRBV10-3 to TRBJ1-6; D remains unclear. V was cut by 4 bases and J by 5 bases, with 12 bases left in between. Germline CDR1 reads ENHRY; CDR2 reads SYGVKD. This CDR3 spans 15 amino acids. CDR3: CAISATEFNNSPLHF. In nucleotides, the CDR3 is TGTGCCATCAGTGCGACGGAGTTTAATAATTCACCCCTCCACTTT.

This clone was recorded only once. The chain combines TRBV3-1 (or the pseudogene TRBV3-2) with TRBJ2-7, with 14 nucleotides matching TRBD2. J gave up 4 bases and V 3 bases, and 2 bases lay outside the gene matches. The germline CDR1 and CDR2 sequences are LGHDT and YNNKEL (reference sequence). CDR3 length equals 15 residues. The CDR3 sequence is CASSQGLAGVYEQYF. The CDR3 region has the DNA TGTGCCAGCAGCCAGGGACTAGCGGGAGTGTACGAGCAGTACTTC.

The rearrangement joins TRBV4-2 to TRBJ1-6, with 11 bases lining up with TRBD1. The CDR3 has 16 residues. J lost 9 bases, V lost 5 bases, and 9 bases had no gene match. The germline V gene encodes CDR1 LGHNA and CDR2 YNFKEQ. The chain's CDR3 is CASSTEDRGLVSPLHF. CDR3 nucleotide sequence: TGTGCCAGCAGCACGGAGGACAGGGGGCTGGTTTCACCCCTCCACTTT.

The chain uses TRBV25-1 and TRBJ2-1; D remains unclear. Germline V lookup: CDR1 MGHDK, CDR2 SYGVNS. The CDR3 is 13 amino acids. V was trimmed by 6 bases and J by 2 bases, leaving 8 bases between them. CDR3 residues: CASSGWPYNEQFF. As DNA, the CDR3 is TGTGCCAGCAGCGGGTGGCCCTACAATGAGCAGTTCTTC. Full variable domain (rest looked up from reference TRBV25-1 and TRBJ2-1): EADIYQTPRYLVIGTGKKITLECSQTMGHDKMYWYQQDPGMELHLIHYSYGVNSTEKGDLSSESTVSRIRTEHFPLTLESARPSHTSQYLCASSGWPYNEQFFGPGTRLTVL.

The CDR3 loop is CASSPAGLTYSNQPQHF. CDR3 DNA: TGTGCCAGCAGCCCAGCGGGACTTACTTATAGCAATCAGCCCCAGCATTTT. The V gene is TRBV7-8, the J gene TRBJ1-5; possible D gene TRBD1, 5 bases. CDR1 and CDR2 from the germline V gene are SGHVS and FQNEAQ. The V gene lost 5 bases and the J gene lost 0 bases, with 17 bases spanning the gap. The CDR3 consists of 17 residues. The full variable domain, with the rest looked up from reference TRBV7-8 and TRBJ1-5, is GAGVSQSPRYKVAKRGQDVALRCDPISGHVSLFWYQQALGQGPEFLTYFQNEAQLDKSGLPSDRFFAERPEGSVSTLKIQRTQQEDSAVYLCASSPAGLTYSNQPQHFGDGTRLSIL.

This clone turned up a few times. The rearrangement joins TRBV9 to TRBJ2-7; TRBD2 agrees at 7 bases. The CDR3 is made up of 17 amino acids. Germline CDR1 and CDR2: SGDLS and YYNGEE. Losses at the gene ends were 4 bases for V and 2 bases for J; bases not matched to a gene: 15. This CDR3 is CASSPQLLGRETYEQYF. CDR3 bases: TGTGCCAGCAGCCCCCAGCTGCTTGGGCGGGAGACCTACGAGCAGTACTTC.

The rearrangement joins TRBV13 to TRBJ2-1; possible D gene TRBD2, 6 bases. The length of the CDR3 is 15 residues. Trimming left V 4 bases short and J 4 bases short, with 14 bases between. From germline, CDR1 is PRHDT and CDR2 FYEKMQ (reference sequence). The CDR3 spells CASSSSSAVYNEQFF. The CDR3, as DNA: TGTGCCAGCAGCTCCTCTAGCGCCGTTTACAATGAGCAGTTCTTC.

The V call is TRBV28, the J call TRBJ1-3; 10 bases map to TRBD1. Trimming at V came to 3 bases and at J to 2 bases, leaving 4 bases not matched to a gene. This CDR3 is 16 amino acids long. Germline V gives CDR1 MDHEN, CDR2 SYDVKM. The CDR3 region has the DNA TGTGCCAGCAGTTTCTGGGGACAGGGGCCTGGAAACACCATATATTTT. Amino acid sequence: CASSFWGQGPGNTIYF.

The CDR3 region is CASCEGANYGYTF. DNA for the CDR3: TGTGCCAGTTGCGAGGGAGCTAACTATGGCTACACCTTC. The chain joins TRBV18 to TRBJ1-2; D not resolved. Trimming took 9 bases from V and 0 from J, leaving 11 bases between them. The CDR3 runs 13 residues. Per the germline V gene, CDR1 is KGHSH and CDR2 is LQKENI.

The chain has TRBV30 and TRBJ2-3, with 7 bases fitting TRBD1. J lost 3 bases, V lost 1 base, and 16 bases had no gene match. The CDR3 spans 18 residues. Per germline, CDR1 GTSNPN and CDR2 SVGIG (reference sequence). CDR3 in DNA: TGTGCCTGGAGTGACCTTATATCCGGGACAGCGCCGACAGATACGCAGTATTTT. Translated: CAWSDLISGTAPTDTQYF.

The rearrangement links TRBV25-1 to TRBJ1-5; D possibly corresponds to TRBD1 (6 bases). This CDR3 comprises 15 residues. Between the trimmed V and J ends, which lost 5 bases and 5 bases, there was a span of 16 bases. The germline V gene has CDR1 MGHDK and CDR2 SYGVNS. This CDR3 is CASSPGDTAYQPQHF. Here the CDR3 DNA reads TGTGCCAGCAGTCCAGGGGACACCGCTTATCAGCCCCAGCATTTT. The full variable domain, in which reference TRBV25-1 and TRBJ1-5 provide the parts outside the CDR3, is EADIYQTPRYLVIGTGKKITLECSQTMGHDKMYWYQQDPGMELHLIHYSYGVNSTEKGDLSSESTVSRIRTEHFPLTLESARPSHTSQYLCASSPGDTAYQPQHFGDGTRLSIL.

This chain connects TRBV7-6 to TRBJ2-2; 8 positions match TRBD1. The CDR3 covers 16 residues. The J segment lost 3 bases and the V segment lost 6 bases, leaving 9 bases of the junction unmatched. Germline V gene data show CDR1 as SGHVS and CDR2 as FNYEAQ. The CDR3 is CASSRQGAPDTGELFF. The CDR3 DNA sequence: TGTGCCAGCAGTCGTCAGGGGGCGCCGGACACCGGGGAGCTGTTTTTT.

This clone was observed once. The CDR3 DNA sequence: TGTGCCAGCAGCAAAGCGGCACCGGCCGAGAGGGAGCAGTACTTC. Its protein product is CASSKAAPAEREQYF. The V call is TRBV21-1, the J call TRBJ2-7; the table gives TRBD2 as D, unverified against the DNA. TRBV21-1 is termed a pseudogene. CDR3 length: 15 residues.